This T cell receptor beta chain was obtained from a study of shared clonotypes between healthy human individuals. Once extracted for a subset, genomic DNA was divided evenly among several immunoSEQ plates. Profiling relied on immunoSEQ multiplex PCR, and the TCRdb table lists in-frame clones only, not all of them. The sample includes millions of clones, about 92% of them seen just once. Findings of the study overall: Estimated clonotype richness was generally higher in naive than memory subsets. Rarefaction indicated that sorted-subset sequencing remained incomplete although depth was large.

With regard to this clone: Its specificity is unknown.

The sequenced material came from naive CD4+ T cells sorted from blood. Subset meaning: CD45RA+ positively selected. The receptor was isolated from a man younger than 35 in good health.

CDR3 amino acids: CAIGRNQPQHF. CDR3 bases: TGTGCCATCGGCAGGAATCAGCCCCAGCATTTT. V is TRBV10-3 and J is TRBJ1-5; D is ambiguous. This CDR3 region has 11 residues. The V and J ends lost 8 bases and 4 bases respectively, with 6 bases between them. The germline V gene has CDR1 ENHRY and CDR2 SYGVKD.